This T cell receptor beta chain was recovered during a study of cytomegalovirus exposure and HLA in healthy donors (dated by TCRdb to between 2016 and 2019). In terms of the full investigation: The 550 to 750 repertoires of the first cohort and the approximately 130 validation repertoires were produced on the same platform, according to a later analysis. The study was designed to test whether signatures of past pathogen exposure could be identified by cataloging public T cell receptors. Along with the approximately 650-subject first cohort, a separate validation cohort of some 130 different subjects was used. To predict cytomegalovirus infection status, the study brought together high-throughput TCR immunosequencing, statistical association of individual TCRs with disease status, and machine learning. Study-wide conclusions, independent of this receptor: Three of the identified cytomegalovirus-associated TCR beta chains were confirmed in vitro to be specific for cytomegalovirus antigens. Subsequent analysis determined that TCRs grouped into clusters in the first cohort also showed a tendency toward co-occurrence across the 120 or so validation repertoires, and approximately 93% of cluster scores exceeded 0. It was suggested by the authors that the approach could potentially be generalized to other disease states and immunological phenotypes. Across donors, most TCR sequences were observed very rarely, whereas some public TCRs were present in many individuals. In both the original and validation cohorts, the classifier was reported to diagnose cytomegalovirus status with high specificity and sensitivity. All 120 or so repertoires were used to score co-occurrence in the validation cohort in a later analysis, because that analysis had no HLA typing for the cohort. A total of 164 TCR beta chains were listed by the study as associated with cytomegalovirus.

About this clone itself: The antigen it recognizes is unknown. No clone much larger than this one lies a single base away; base qualities are absent.

Separate from the approximately 700-subject first cohort, the validation cohort of 90 to 150 subjects was the group to which the donors belonged. The library was generated by the immunoSEQ multiplex PCR assay. In the original analysis: A statistical classification framework was built to diagnose cytomegalovirus status from the catalog of TCR beta chain sequences. What TCRdb holds here is the immuneACCESS table cut down to in-frame rearrangements. Part of the clones is not present; checked against another copy, under half of the missing clones reflect an unresolved V gene, and the others are unexplained. V, J and clone size are taken as reported in that table, and D and trimming were inferred from the DNA itself. For this sample there are around 120,000 clones; more than 70% appear just once. The ten largest clonotypes hold around 2% of the sample. Sample: PBMCs. The source of this sequence is a man between 18 and 35 years old in good health and CMV-seronegative.

CDR3 reads: CASSSDTVTNTGELFF. The DNA sequence reads TGCGCCAGCAGCTCCGACACTGTGACCAACACCGGGGAGCTGTTTTTT. The sequence joins TRBV5-1 to TRBJ2-2, with the D gene too uncertain to name. As encoded in the germline V gene, CDR1 is SGHRS while CDR2 is YFSETQ. The CDR3 spans 16 residues, from the cysteine through the phenylalanine. Left in the record is the CDR3 DNA by itself, 48 bases read in frame from the first base. V is shortened by 3 bases, J by 2 bases, and the region joining them spans 14 bases.